These 18 T cell receptor beta chains were sequenced from one sample in a study of blood T cell repertoires in COVID-19 (dated by TCRdb to 2018 to 2020). Libraries came from the immunoSEQ multiplex PCR assay. TCRdb mirrors the immuneACCESS table, restricted to in-frame sequences. Some clones are absent from its copies; in checked studies, under half trace to an unresolved V gene, and the reason for the others is unknown. Recorded for this sample are around 160,000 clones; approximately 85% of them occurred a single time. The ten biggest clones cover 8% of the sample. The sequenced material came from peripheral blood. Every receptor here comes from a woman aged 60-70 years with COVID-19, enrolled during active disease.

This clone was detected a few times. The chain couples TRBV7-6 to TRBJ2-5, with unresolved D. Between the trimmed V and J ends, which lost 2 bases and 5 bases, there was a span of 9 bases. Germline V CDR1 and CDR2: SGHVS, FNYEAQ. This CDR3 spans 13 amino acids. The CDR3 DNA reads as TGTGCCAGCAGCTTAAGCGTATATGAGACCCAGTACTTC. As protein: CASSLSVYETQYF. The full variable domain, its missing parts supplied by reference TRBV7-6 and TRBJ2-5, is GAGVSQSPRYKVTKRGQDVALRCDPISGHVSLYWYRQALGQGPEFLTYFNYEAQQDKSGLPNDRFSAERPEGSISTLTIQRTEQRDSAMYRCASSLSVYETQYFGPGTRLLVL.

This chain links TRBV7-9 with TRBJ1-1, with a possible D match to TRBD1 (5 bases). Germline V gene lookup returns CDR1 SEHNR and CDR2 FQNEAQ (reference sequence). With 1 base removed from V and 7 bases from J, the gap between germline ends came to 16 bases. The length of the CDR3 is 15 residues. CDR3 sequence reads: CASSLVSGGRDEAFF. The CDR3 nucleotides are TGTGCCAGCAGCTTAGTATCGGGTGGCAGGGATGAAGCTTTCTTT.

The rearrangement joins TRBV5-1 to TRBJ2-2; D is perhaps TRBD2 (6 bases). The CDR3 has 15 amino acids. In germline, CDR1 is SGHRS, CDR2 YFSETQ. V lost 2 bases to trimming and J lost 0 bases, with 8 bases between them. CDR3: CASSLGTPNTGELFF. CDR3 sequence (DNA): TGCGCCAGCAGCTTAGGGACTCCGAACACCGGGGAGCTGTTTTTT.

The V call is TRBV15, the J call TRBJ2-7; D call uncertain. Per the germline V gene, CDR1 is LNHNV and CDR2 is YYDKDF (reference sequence). Trimming left V 0 bases short and J 6 bases short, with 6 bases between. The CDR3 length is 12 residues. This chain's CDR3 is CATSRDGFEQYF. The CDR3 DNA reads TGTGCCACCAGCAGAGACGGTTTCGAGCAGTACTTC.

This clone is a singleton in its sample. CDR3 loop: CASRRGQGIQETQYF. The DNA of the CDR3 is TGTGCCAGCAGGCGGGGGCAGGGCATCCAAGAGACCCAGTACTTC. The V and J genes are TRBV6-5 and TRBJ2-5; D may be TRBD2 (7 bases). The CDR3 loop spans 15 amino acids. CDR1 and CDR2 (germline): MNHEY, SVGAGI. V was pared by 6 bases and J by 1 base, with 15 bases between.

The chain combines TRBV11-2 with TRBJ2-2; perhaps TRBD2 as D (5 bases). The ends were cut back, 0 bases at V and 6 bases at J, with 8 bases in the middle. The CDR3 contains 14 residues. Germline V gene data show CDR1 as SGHAT and CDR2 as FQNNGV. CDR3 region: CASSLEWEPGELFF. CDR3 sequence (DNA): TGTGCCAGCAGCTTAGAATGGGAGCCCGGGGAGCTGTTTTTT.

The chain combines TRBV14 with TRBJ2-7; D is perhaps TRBD1 (6 bases). The V end was cut by 2 bases, the J end by 6 bases, with 11 bases between. Per germline, CDR1 SGHDN and CDR2 FVKESK. The CDR3 is 13 residues long. The DNA of the CDR3 is TGTGCCAGCAGCCAACAGGGGCTAAGCGAGCAGTACTTC. This gives the protein CASSQQGLSEQYF.

The chain uses TRBV5-1 and TRBJ2-3; the match to TRBD1 covers 7 bases. V dropped 0 bases and J dropped 5; count of bases not matched to a gene: 9. This CDR3 comprises 16 residues. Germline CDR1 is SGHRS and CDR2 is YFSETQ. The CDR3 spells CASSLAEGALGDTQYF. CDR3 DNA sequence: TGCGCCAGCAGCTTGGCCGAGGGGGCCTTAGGAGATACGCAGTATTTT.

This chain connects TRBV9 to TRBJ1-2, with 7 bases aligning to TRBD1. J was trimmed by 8 bases and V by 4 bases; bases with no gene match: 11. The germline gives CDR1 SGDLS, CDR2 YYNGEE. CDR3 length equals 14 residues. The CDR3 nucleotides are TGTGCCAGCAGCTATGAGGGGGCGCTGGGCGGCTACACCTTC. It specifies CASSYEGALGGYTF.

V usage is TRBV10-3 and J usage is TRBJ1-2; D is unclear. Trimming shortened V by 2 bases and J by 4 bases, and 8 bases separated the two germline ends. The CDR3 is 13 residues long. From germline, CDR1 is ENHRY and CDR2 SYGVKD. CDR3: CAISERESYGYTF. Here the CDR3 DNA reads TGTGCCATCAGTGAGAGGGAGAGCTATGGCTACACCTTC.

The V call is TRBV11-1, the J call TRBJ1-6, with no clear D. The V end was cut by 2 bases, the J end by 5 bases, with 7 bases between. The CDR3 extends over 14 amino acids. Germline CDR1 and CDR2: SGHAT and FQDESV (reference sequence). The CDR3 here is CASSLSRNNSPLHF. In DNA form, the CDR3 reads TGTGCCAGCAGCTTAAGTAGAAATAATTCACCCCTCCACTTT. The full variable domain, with the rest looked up from reference TRBV11-1 and TRBJ1-6, is EAEVAQSPRYKITEKSQAVAFWCDPISGHATLYWYRQILGQGPELLVQFQDESVVDDSQLPKDRFSAERLKGVDSTLKIQPAELGDSAMYLCASSLSRNNSPLHFGNGTRLTVT.

The chain carries TRBV6-5 and TRBJ2-5; 7 bases fit TRBD1. With 4 bases clipped from V and 2 bases from J, the junction kept 10 bases outside the gene matches. CDR3 size: 16 residues. Germline CDR1 MNHEY, CDR2 SVGAGI. DNA of the CDR3: TGTGCCAGCAGTTCCCTACAGGGGAGAAAACAAGAGACCCAGTACTTC. Translation: CASSSLQGRKQETQYF.

The chain recombines TRBV7-9 with TRBJ2-2, with D possibly TRBD1 on 6 matching bases. The V gene's germline CDR1 is SEHNR and CDR2 FQNEAQ (reference sequence). The CDR3 is 15 residues long. Trimming shortened V by 3 bases and J by 3 bases, and 11 bases separated the two germline ends. Here the CDR3 reads CASSFWTEDTGELFF. The CDR3 DNA follows: TGTGCCAGCAGCTTTTGGACAGAAGACACCGGGGAGCTGTTTTTT.

The chain employs TRBV9 and TRBJ2-7; TRBD2 aligns across 9 bases. This CDR3 has 15 amino acids. The J segment lost 2 bases and the V segment lost 0 bases, leaving 3 bases of the junction unmatched. Germline assignment: CDR1 SGDLS and CDR2 YYNGEE. The CDR3 coding sequence is TGTGCCAGCAGCGTAGTCGGCGGGGGGGCCTACGAGCAGTACTTC. Its translation is CASSVVGGGAYEQYF. The entire variable domain, with the rest obtained from reference TRBV9 and TRBJ2-7, is as follows: DSGVTQTPKHLITATGQRVTLRCSPRSGDLSVYWYQQSLDQGLQFLIQYYNGEERAKGNILERFSAQQFPDLHSELNLSSLELGDSALYFCASSVVGGGAYEQYFGPGTRLTVT.

The rearrangement joins TRBV5-1 to TRBJ1-1; a possible D gene is TRBD1 (6 bases). The CDR3 runs 14 residues. Germline CDR1 and CDR2: SGHRS and YFSETQ. Trimming shortened V by 5 bases and J by 11 bases, and 22 bases separated the two germline ends. The chain's CDR3 is CASRTTGSVIEAFF. The CDR3 coding sequence is TGCGCCAGCAGGACAACAGGGTCCGTTATCGAGGCTTTCTTT.

This clone was counted between two and nine times. The rearrangement links TRBV7-9 to TRBJ2-4; D possibly corresponds to TRBD1 (5 bases). The germline gives CDR1 SEHNR, CDR2 FQNEAQ (reference sequence). CDR3 length: 14 residues. Trimming removed 0 bases from V and 6 bases from J, with 9 bases in between. DNA of the CDR3: TGTGCCAGCAGCTTAGCACAGGAGAGAAACATTCAGTACTTC. This encodes CASSLAQERNIQYF.

The chain has TRBV24-1 and TRBJ1-5; TRBD1 agrees at 8 bases. The CDR3 has 15 residues. Germline-derived CDR1 and CDR2 are KGHDR and SFDVKD. The V and J ends lost 3 bases and 4 bases, in that order; junction bases with no gene match: 4. The CDR3 DNA follows: TGTGCCACCAGTGATAGGACAGGGACTAATCAGCCCCAGCATTTT. Amino acid sequence: CATSDRTGTNQPQHF.

The chain carries TRBV7-9 and TRBJ2-7; D is ambiguous. The V end lost 2 bases, the J end lost 2 bases, and 4 bases lay between the germline ends. This CDR3 is built from 12 residues. The germline CDR1 and CDR2 sequences are SEHNR and FQNEAQ (reference sequence). The CDR3 region has the DNA TGTGCCAGCAGCTTAAGCCCCTACGAGCAGTACTTC. Protein sequence: CASSLSPYEQYF. Based on the CDR3 plus reference TRBV7-9 and TRBJ2-7, the full variable domain is DTGVSQNPRHKITKRGQNVTFRCDPISEHNRLYWYRQTLGQGPEFLTYFQNEAQLEKSRLLSDRFSAERPKGSFSTLEIQRTEQGDSAMYLCASSLSPYEQYFGPGTRLTVT.